A selection of T cell receptor gamma chains follows, all from one sample in a study of gamma-delta chains in newborns, infants, children. TCRdb reanalysed the reads via CATT. Among under 3,000 gamma-chain clones, 20% to 30% were seen once, and the ten largest hold 20%. The sample taken for sequencing was blood. Receptor source: a child who was a newborn, infant or young child, either healthy, febrile or measles-vaccinated (not recorded which). CDR3s include the opening cysteine and the closing phenylalanine or tryptophan. Clone size is given for some rows only: seen once, a few or many times, or a class if the clone is expanded.

TRGJP | few | TRGV9 | TGTGCCTTGTGGGAGGTCACAAGTAGGGAGTTGGGCAAAAAAATCAAGGTATTT | CALWEVTSRELGKKIKVF
TRGJ1/TRGJ2 | NA | TRGV9 | TGTGCCTTGTGGGAGGACAGAGAAAAAGGAGCTCGAGATTATAAGAAACTCTTT | CALWEDREKGARDYKKLF
TRGJP | NA | TRGV9 | TGTGCCTTGGGGGAGACCCCTCCCTCCGGGTTGGGCAAAAAAATCAAGGTATTT | CALGETPPSGLGKKIKVF
TRGJP | few | TRGV9 | TGTGCCTTGTGGGAGGTAGGGTATGGGTTGGGCAAAAAAATCAAGGTATTT | CALWEVGYGLGKKIKVF
TRGJP | NA | TRGV9 | TGTGCCTTGTGGGAGGTGTTTAAAGAGTTGGGCAAAAAAATCAAGGTATTT | CALWEVFKELGKKIKVF
TRGJP1 | NA | TRGV9 | TGTGCCTTGTGGGAGGTGGATACCACTGGTTGGTTCAAGATATTT | CALWEVDTTGWFKIF
TRGJP | NA | TRGV9 | TGTGCCTTGTGGGAGGTGAAGAAGGAGTTGGGCAAAAAAATCAAGGTATTT | CALWEVKKELGKKIKVF
TRGJP | NA | TRGV9 | TGTGCCTTGTGGGAGGCGAGAACACAAGAGTTGGGCAAAAAAATCAAGGTATTT | CALWEARTQELGKKIKVF
TRGJP | medium-sized | TRGV9 | TGTGCCTTGTGGGAGACGGTCCAAGAGTTGGGCAAAAAAATCAAGGTATTT | CALWETVQELGKKIKVF
TRGJP | NA | TRGV9 | TGTGCCTTGTGGGAGGTGGACTCAGAGTTGGGCAAAAAAAGCAAGGTATTT | CALWEVDSELGKKSKVF
TRGJP2 | NA | TRGV2 | TGTGCCACCTGGGACTCCTGTAGGGGTTGGATCAAGACGTTT | CATWDSCRGWIKTF
TRGJP | few | TRGV9 | TGTGCCTTGTGGGAGGCCTATGAGTTGGGCAAAAAAATCAAGGTATTT | CALWEAYELGKKIKVF
TRGJ1/TRGJ2 | medium-sized | TRGV2 | TGTGCCACCTGGGACGGAATTTCGAATTATTATAAGAAACTCTTT | CATWDGISNYYKKLF
TRGJP | few | TRGV9 | TGTGCCTTGTGGGAGGACTTACACGAGTTGGGCAAAAAAATCAAGGTATTT | CALWEDLHELGKKIKVF
TRGJP | few | TRGV9 | TGTGCCTTGTGGGAGGTGCTATTGGGCAAAAAAATCAAGGTATTT | CALWEVLLGKKIKVF
TRGJP | NA | TRGV9 | TGTGCCTTGTGGGAGGTGGAGCACAAGGCACAAGAGTTGGGCAAAAAAATCAAGGTATTT | CALWEVEHKAQELGKKIKVF
TRGJP | few | TRGV9 | TGTGCCTTGTGGGAATCCCGAGAGTTGGGCAAAAAAATCAAGGTATTT | CALWESRELGKKIKVF
TRGJP | few | TRGV9 | TGTGCCTTGTGGGAGGGTAAGGAGTTGGGCAAAAAAATCAAGGTATTT | CALWEGKELGKKIKVF
TRGJP | NA | TRGV9 | TGTGCCTTGTGGGAGGTGCAAGGATTAGAGTTGGGTAAAAAAATCAAGGTATTT | CALWEVQGLELGKKIKVF
TRGJP1 | few | TRGV8 | TGTGCCACCTTTGAAACCGGGACCACTGGTTGGTTCAAGATATTT | CATFETGTTGWFKIF
TRGJP | NA | TRGV9 | TGTGCCTTGTGGGAGGTACGCCAAGAGTCGGGCAAAAAAATCAAGGTATTT | CALWEVRQESGKKIKVF
TRGJP | medium-sized | TRGV9 | TGTGCCTTGTGGGAGGTAGGGCAAGAGTTGGGCAAAAAAATCAAGGTATTT | CALWEVGQELGKKIKVF
TRGJP | NA | TRGV9 | TGTGCCTTGTGGGAGACCACCCAAGAGTTGGGCAAAAAAATCAAGGTATTT | CALWETTQELGKKIKVF
TRGJP | NA | TRGV9 | TGTGCCTTGTGGGAACAGGAGTTGGGCAAAAAAATCAAGGTATTT | CALWEQELGKKIKVF
TRGJ1/TRGJ2 | NA | TRGV9 | TGTGCCTTGTGGGAGCAGGAGTTAGAGAAACTCTTT | CALWEQELEKLF
TRGJP | once | TRGV9 | TGTGCCTTGTGGGAGGTCTTGCAAGAGTTGGGCAAAAAAATCAAGGTATTT | CALWEVLQELGKKIKVF
TRGJP | NA | TRGV9 | TGTGCCTTGTGGGAGGTGGGGGTCGGTTTGGGCAAAAAAATCAAGGTATTT | CALWEVGVGLGKKIKVF
TRGJ1/TRGJ2 | medium-sized | TRGV3 | TGTGCCACCTGGGGGGGGAAACTCTTT | CATWGGKLF
TRGJ1/TRGJ2 | few | TRGV9 | TGTGCCTTGTGGGAGGATCGTCACCGGATAAAGTGGAAACTCTTT | CALWEDRHRIKWKLF
TRGJP | few | TRGV9 | TGTGCCTTGTGGGAGTACCGAACGTCGGGGAGGGTAGCGGAGTTGGGCAAAAAAATCAAGGTATTT | CALWEYRTSGRVAELGKKIKVF
TRGJP | NA | TRGV9 | TGTGCCTTGTGGGAGGTTCGTCTAAGAGGGTCACAAGAGTTGGGCAAAAAAATCAAGGTATTT | CALWEVRLRGSQELGKKIKVF
TRGJP | NA | TRGV9 | TGTGCCTTGTGGGAGGTAAACAAGGAGTTGGGCAAAAAAATCAAGGTATTT | CALWEVNKELGKKIKVF
TRGJP | few | TRGV9 | TGTGCCTTGTGGGAGGTGTCTCCGTTGGGCAAAAAAATCAAGGTATTT | CALWEVSPLGKKIKVF
TRGJP | few | TRGV9 | TGTGCCTTGTGGGAGGTGCGAAGAGAGTTGGGCAAAAAAATCAAGGTATTT | CALWEVRRELGKKIKVF
TRGJP | medium-sized | TRGV9 | TGTGCCTTGTGGGAGGTGACGGAGTTGGGCAAAAAAATCAAGGTATTT | CALWEVTELGKKIKVF
TRGJP | few | TRGV9 | TGTGCCTTGTGGGAGGTGCATGCCCGGGAGTTGGGCAAAAAAATCAAGGTATTT | CALWEVHARELGKKIKVF
TRGJP | large | TRGV9 | TGTGCCTTGTGGGAGGCCCGTAAAGAGTTGGGCAAAAAAATCAAGGTATTT | CALWEARKELGKKIKVF
TRGJP | medium-sized | TRGV9 | TGTGCCTTGTGGGAGGTCAGAGAGTTGGGCAAAAAAATCAAGGTATTT | CALWEVRELGKKIKVF
TRGJ1/TRGJ2 | few | TRGV9 | TGTGCCTTGTGGGAGGTGCGGAAACTCTTT | CALWEVRKLF
TRGJP | few | TRGV9 | TGTGCCTTGTGGGAGGTGCGGAGAGAGTTGGGCAAAAAAATCAAGGTATTT | CALWEVRRELGKKIKVF
TRGJP | few | TRGV9 | TGTGCCTTGTGGGAGGTGCAGATGGAGTTGGGCAAAAAAATCAAGGTATTT | CALWEVQMELGKKIKVF
TRGJP | large | TRGV9 | TGTGCCTTGTGGGAGGTGAGAGAGTTGGGCAAAAAAATCAAGGTATTT | CALWEVRELGKKIKVF
TRGJP | few | TRGV9 | TGTGCCTTGTGGGAGGTGCTTAAGACTTTGGGCAAAAAAATCAAGGTATTT | CALWEVLKTLGKKIKVF
TRGJP | NA | TRGV9 | TGTGCCTGGTGGGAGGGGCGTCAAGAGTTGGGAAAAAAAATCAAGGTATTT | CAWWEGRQELGKKIKVF
TRGJP | once | TRGV9 | TGTGCCTTGTGGGAGGTGCTTCCAGAGTTGGGCAAAAAAATCAAGGTGTTT | CALWEVLPELGKKIKVF
TRGJP | NA | TRGV9 | TGTGCCTTGTGGGAGGTGCCAGGAGAGTTGGGCAAAAAAATCAAGGTATTT | CALWEVPGELGKKIKVF